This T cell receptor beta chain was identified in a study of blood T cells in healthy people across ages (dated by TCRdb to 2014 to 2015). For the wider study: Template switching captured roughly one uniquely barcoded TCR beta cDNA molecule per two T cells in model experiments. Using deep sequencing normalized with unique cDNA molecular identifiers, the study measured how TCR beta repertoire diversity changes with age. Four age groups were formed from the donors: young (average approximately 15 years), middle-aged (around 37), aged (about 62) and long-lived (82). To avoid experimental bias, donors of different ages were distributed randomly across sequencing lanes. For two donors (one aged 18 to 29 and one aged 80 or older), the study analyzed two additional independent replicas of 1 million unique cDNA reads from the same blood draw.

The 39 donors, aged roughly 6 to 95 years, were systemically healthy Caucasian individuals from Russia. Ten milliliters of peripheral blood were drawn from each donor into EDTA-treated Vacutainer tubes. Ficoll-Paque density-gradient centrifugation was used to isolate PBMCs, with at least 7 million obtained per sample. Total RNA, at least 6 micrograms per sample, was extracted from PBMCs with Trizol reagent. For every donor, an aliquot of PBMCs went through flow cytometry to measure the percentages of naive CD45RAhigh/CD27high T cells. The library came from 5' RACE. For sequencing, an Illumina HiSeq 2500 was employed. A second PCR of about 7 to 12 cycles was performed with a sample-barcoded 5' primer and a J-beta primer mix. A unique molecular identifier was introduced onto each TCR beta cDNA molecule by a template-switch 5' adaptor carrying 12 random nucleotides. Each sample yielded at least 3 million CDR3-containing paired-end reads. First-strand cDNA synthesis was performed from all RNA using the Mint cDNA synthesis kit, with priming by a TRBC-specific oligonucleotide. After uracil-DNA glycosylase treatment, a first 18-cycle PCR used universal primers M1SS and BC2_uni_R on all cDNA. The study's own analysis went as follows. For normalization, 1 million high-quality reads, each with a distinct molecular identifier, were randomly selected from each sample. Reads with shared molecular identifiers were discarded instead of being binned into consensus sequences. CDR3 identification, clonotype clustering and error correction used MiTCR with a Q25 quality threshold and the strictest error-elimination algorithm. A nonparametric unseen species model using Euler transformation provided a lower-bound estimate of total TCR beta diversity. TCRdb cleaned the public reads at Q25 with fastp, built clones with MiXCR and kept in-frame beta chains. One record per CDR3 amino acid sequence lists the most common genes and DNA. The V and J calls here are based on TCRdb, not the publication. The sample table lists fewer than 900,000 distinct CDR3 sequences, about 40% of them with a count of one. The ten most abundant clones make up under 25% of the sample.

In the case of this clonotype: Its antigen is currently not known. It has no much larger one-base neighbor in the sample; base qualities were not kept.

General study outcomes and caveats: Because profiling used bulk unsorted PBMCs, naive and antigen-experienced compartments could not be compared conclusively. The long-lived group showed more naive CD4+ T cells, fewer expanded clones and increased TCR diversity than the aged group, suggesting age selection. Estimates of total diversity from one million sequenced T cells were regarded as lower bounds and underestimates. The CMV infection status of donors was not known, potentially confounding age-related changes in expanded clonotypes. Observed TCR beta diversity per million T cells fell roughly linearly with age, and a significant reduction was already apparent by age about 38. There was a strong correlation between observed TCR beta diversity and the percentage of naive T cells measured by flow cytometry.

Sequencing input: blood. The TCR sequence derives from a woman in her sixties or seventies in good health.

The nucleotide sequence reads TGTGCCGGCACCCTCTCCCTAGGAGAGACCCAGTACTTC. Its coded protein is CAGTLSLGETQYF. The chain couples TRBV12-3 or TRBV12-4 to TRBJ2-5; there is no confident call for the D gene. Deletion took 11 bases off V and 4 bases off J, with a span of 17 bases between the germline ends. From its cysteine to its phenylalanine, the CDR3 spans 13 amino acids. The CDR3 DNA has 39 bases and is translated from base 1.